The present TCR beta chain was sequenced within a study of regulatory T cells in long-lasting Graves disease. V was trimmed by 0 bases and J by 5 bases, leaving 13 bases between them. Germline V gives CDR1 LGHNA, CDR2 YNFKEQ. This CDR3 is built from 15 residues. Noted time point: persistent/refractory GD, antithyroid drugs over 5 years with positive TRAb. TCR sequences were obtained from RNA taken from PBMCs. Library construction for TCR beta used iRepertoire HTBI primers and Arm-PCR of CDR3 regions. Each CDR3 protein gets one entry after TCRdb re-called the multiplex PCR reads with MiXCR. The data hold about 400,000 distinct CDR3 sequences, with around 21% observed a single time. This clonotype was seen repeatedly, ten times or more.

The sample consisted of peripheral blood mononuclear cells (PBMCs), taken when the disease was refractory, from a patient treated with antithyroid drugs. The sequence was obtained from a female donor with Graves disease. The V call is TRBV4-2, the J call TRBJ1-1; D unresolved. CDR3 DNA: TGTGCCAGCAGCCAAGATCGACGGCAGCGGACTGAAGCTTTCTTT. Its protein is CASSQDRRQRTEAFF.